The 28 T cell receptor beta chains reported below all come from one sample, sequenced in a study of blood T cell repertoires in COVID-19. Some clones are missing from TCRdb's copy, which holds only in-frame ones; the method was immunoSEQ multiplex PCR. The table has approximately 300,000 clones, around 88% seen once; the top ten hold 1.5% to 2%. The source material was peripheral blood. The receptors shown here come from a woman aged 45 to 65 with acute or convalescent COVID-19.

The CDR3 loop reads CASSTWTESNEKLFF. The CDR3 DNA is TGTGCCAGTAGTACCTGGACTGAGTCTAATGAAAAACTGTTTTTT. V is TRBV19 and J is TRBJ1-4, with D uncertain. The germline gives CDR1 LNHDA, CDR2 SQIVND (reference sequence). Trimming pared 4 bases from V and 3 bases from J, leaving 12 bases between. The CDR3 spans 15 residues.

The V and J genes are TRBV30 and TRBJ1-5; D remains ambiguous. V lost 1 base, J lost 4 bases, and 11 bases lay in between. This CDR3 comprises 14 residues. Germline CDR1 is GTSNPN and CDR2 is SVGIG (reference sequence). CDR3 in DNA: TGTGCCTGGAGTGGTGAGACAAGAAATCAGCCCCAGCATTTT. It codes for CAWSGETRNQPQHF.

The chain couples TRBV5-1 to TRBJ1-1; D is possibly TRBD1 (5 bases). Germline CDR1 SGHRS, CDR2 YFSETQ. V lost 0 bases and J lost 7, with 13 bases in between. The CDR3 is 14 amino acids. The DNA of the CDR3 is TGCGCCAGCAGCTTGGCATATCAGGGCCATGAAGCTTTCTTT. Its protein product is CASSLAYQGHEAFF.

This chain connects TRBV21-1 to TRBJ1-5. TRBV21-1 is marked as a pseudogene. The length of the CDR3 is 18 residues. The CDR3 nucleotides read TGTGCCAGCAGCTCTCATGAGAGGGCCCTGAATAGCAATCAGCCCCAGCATTTT. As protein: CASSSHERALNSNQPQHF.

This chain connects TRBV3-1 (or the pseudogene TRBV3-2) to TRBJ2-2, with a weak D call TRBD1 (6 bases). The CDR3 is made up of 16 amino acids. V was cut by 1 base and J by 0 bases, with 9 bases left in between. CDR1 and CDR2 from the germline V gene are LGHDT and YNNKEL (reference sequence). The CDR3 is CASSQGPGANTGELFF. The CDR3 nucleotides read TGTGCCAGCAGCCAAGGCCCAGGGGCGAACACCGGGGAGCTGTTTTTT.

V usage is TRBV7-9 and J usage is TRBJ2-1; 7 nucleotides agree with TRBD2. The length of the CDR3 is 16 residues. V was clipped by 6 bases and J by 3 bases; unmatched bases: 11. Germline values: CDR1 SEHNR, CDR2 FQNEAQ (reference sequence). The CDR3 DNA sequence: TGTGCCAGCAGTATAGTGGTATGGACTAGCTACAATGAGCAGTTCTTC. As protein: CASSIVVWTSYNEQFF.

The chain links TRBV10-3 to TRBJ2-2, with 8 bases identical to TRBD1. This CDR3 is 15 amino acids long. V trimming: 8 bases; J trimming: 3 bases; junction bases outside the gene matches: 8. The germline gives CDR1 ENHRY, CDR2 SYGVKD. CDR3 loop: CAIASDREDTGELFF. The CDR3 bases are TGTGCCATCGCGTCGGACAGGGAGGACACCGGGGAGCTGTTTTTT.

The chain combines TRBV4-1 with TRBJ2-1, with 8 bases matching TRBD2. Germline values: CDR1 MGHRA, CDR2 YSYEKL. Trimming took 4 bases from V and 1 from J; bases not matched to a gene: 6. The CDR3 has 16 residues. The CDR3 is CASSLQAGVSYNEQFF. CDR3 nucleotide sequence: TGCGCCAGCAGCCTCCAAGCGGGAGTTTCCTACAATGAGCAGTTCTTC.

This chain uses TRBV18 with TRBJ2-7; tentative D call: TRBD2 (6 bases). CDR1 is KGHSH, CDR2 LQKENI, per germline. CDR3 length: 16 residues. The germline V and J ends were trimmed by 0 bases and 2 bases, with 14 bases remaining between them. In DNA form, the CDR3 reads TGTGCCAGCTCACCACCGAGTGCAGGGAGGACCTACGAGCAGTACTTC. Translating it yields CASSPPSAGRTYEQYF.

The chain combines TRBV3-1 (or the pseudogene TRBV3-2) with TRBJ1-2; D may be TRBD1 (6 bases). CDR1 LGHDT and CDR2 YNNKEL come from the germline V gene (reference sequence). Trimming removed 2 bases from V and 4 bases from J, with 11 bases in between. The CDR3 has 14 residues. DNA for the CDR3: TGTGCCAGCAGCCAATTCGGACAGTCCTATGGCTACACCTTC. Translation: CASSQFGQSYGYTF.

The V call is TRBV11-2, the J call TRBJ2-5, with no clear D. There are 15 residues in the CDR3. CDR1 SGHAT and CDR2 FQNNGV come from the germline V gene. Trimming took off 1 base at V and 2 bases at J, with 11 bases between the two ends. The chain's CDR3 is CASSLVGSRQETQYF. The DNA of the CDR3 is TGTGCCAGCAGCTTAGTAGGCTCGCGGCAAGAGACCCAGTACTTC. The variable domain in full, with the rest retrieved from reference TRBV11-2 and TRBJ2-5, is EAGVAQSPRYKIIEKRQSVAFWCNPISGHATLYWYQQILGQGPKLLIQFQNNGVVDDSQLPKDRFSAERLKGVDSTLKIQPAKLEDSAVYLCASSLVGSRQETQYFGPGTRLLVL.

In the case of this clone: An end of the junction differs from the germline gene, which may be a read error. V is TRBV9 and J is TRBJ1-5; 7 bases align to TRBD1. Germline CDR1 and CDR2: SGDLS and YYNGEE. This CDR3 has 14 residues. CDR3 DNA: TGTGCCAGCAGCCCATCGACAGGGAATCCGCCCCAGCATTTT. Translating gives CASSPSTGNPPQHF.

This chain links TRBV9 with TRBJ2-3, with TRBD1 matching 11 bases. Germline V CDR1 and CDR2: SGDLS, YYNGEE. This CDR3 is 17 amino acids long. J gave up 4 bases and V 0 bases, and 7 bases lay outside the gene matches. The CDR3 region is CASSVETGQGVPDTQYF. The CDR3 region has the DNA TGTGCCAGCAGCGTAGAAACGGGACAGGGGGTCCCAGATACGCAGTATTTT.

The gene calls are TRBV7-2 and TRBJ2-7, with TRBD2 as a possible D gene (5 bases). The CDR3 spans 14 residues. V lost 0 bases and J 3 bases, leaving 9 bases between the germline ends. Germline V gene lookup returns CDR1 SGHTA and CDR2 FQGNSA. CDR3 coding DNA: TGTGCCAGCAGCTTAGCGGGAGTAAGCTACGAGCAGTACTTC. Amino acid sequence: CASSLAGVSYEQYF.

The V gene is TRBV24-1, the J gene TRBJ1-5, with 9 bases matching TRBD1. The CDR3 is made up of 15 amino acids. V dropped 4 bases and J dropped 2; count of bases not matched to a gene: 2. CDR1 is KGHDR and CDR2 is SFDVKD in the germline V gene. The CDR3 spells CATSDTGGGNQPQHF. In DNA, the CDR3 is TGTGCCACCAGTGACACAGGGGGCGGCAATCAGCCCCAGCATTTT.

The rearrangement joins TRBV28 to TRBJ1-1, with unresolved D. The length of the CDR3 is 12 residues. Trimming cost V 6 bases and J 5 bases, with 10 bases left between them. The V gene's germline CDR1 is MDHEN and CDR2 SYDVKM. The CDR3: CASSYSGTEAFF. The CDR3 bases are TGTGCCAGCAGCTATTCCGGGACTGAAGCTTTCTTT.

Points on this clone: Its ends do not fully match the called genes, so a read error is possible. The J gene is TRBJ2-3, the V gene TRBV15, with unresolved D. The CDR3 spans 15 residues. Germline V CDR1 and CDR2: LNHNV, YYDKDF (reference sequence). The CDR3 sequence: CATSRGVRGTDTQYF. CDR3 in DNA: TGTGCCACCAGTAGAGGCGTTCGGGGCACAGATACGCAGTATTTT.

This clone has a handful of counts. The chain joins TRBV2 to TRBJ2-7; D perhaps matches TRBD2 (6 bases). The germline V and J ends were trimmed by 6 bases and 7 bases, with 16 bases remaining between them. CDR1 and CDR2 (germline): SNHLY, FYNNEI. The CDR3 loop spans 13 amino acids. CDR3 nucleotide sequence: TGTGCCAGCAGCGCGGGGTTTGTGAGGGAGCAGTACTTC. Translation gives CASSAGFVREQYF.

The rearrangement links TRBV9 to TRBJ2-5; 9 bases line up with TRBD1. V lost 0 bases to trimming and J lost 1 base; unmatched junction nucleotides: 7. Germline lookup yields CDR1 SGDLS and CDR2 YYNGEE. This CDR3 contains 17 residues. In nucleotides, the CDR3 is TGTGCCAGCAGCGTAGGTCGGAGGACAGGGGTCCAAGAGACCCAGTACTTC. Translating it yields CASSVGRRTGVQETQYF. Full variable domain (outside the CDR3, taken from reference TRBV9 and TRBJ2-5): DSGVTQTPKHLITATGQRVTLRCSPRSGDLSVYWYQQSLDQGLQFLIQYYNGEERAKGNILERFSAQQFPDLHSELNLSSLELGDSALYFCASSVGRRTGVQETQYFGPGTRLLVL.

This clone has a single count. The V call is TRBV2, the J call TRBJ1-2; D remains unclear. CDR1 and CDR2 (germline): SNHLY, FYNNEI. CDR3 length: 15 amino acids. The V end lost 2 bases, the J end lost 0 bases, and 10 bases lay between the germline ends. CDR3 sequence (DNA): TGTGCCAGCAGTGAAAGGAGGATGGCTAACTATGGCTACACCTTC. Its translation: CASSERRMANYGYTF.

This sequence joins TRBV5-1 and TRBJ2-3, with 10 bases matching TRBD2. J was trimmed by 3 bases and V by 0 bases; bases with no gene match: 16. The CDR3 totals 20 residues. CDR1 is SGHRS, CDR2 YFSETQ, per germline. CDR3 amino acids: CASSLELAGVMGMGTDTQYF. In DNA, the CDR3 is TGCGCCAGCAGCTTGGAGCTAGCGGGAGTAATGGGGATGGGGACAGATACGCAGTATTTT.

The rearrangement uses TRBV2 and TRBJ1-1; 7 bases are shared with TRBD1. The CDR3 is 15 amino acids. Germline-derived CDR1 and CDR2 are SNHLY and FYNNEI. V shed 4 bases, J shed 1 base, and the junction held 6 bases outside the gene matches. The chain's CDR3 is CASSASGTANTEAFF. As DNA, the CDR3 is TGTGCCAGCAGTGCGTCCGGGACAGCGAACACTGAAGCTTTCTTT.

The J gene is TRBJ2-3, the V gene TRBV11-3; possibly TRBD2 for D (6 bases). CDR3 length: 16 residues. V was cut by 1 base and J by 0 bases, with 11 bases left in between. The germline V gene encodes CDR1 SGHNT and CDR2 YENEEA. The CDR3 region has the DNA TGTGCCAGCAGCTTAGGACTGGCGGGGAGCACAGATACGCAGTATTTT. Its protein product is CASSLGLAGSTDTQYF. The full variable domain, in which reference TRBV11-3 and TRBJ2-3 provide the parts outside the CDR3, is EAGVVQSPRYKIIEKKQPVAFWCNPISGHNTLYWYLQNLGQGPELLIRYENEEAVDDSQLPKDRFSAERLKGVDSTLKIQPAELGDSAVYLCASSLGLAGSTDTQYFGPGTRLTVL.

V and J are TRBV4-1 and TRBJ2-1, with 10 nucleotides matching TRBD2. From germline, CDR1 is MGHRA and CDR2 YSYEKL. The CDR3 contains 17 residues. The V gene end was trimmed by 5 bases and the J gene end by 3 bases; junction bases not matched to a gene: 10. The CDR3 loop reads CASSFPNSGRGYNEQFF. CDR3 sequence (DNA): TGCGCCAGCAGCTTTCCGAACAGCGGGAGGGGCTACAATGAGCAGTTCTTC.

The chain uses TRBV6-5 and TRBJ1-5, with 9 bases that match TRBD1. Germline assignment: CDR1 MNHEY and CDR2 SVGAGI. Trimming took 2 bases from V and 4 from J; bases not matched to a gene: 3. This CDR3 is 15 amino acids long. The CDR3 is CASSYKGQGNQPQHF. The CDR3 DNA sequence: TGTGCCAGCAGTTACAAGGGACAGGGAAATCAGCCCCAGCATTTT.

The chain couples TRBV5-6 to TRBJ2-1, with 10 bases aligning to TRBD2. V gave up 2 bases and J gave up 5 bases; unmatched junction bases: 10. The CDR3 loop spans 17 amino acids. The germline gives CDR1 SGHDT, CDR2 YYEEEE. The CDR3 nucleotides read TGTGCCAGCAGCTTTCTTACCGGGACTAGCGTTGACAATGAGCAGTTCTTC. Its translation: CASSFLTGTSVDNEQFF.

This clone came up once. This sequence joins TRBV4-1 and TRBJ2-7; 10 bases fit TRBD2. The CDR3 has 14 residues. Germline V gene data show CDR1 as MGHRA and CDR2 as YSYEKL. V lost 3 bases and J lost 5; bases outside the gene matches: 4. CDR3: CASSHDGTSDEQYF. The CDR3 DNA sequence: TGCGCCAGCAGCCACGACGGGACTAGCGACGAGCAGTACTTC.

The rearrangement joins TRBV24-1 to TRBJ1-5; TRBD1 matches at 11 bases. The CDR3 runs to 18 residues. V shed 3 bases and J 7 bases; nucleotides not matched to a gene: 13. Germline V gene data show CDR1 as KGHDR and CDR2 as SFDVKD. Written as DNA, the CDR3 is TGTGCCACCAGTGATGGGCCAGGGGACAGGGGGATGAGGCAGCCCCAGCATTTT. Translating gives CATSDGPGDRGMRQPQHF.